The rows below give T cell receptor beta chains drawn from one sample of a study of early T cells in non-severe SARS-CoV-2 infection. TCRdb reprocessed the 5' RACE reads via MiXCR and lists one record per CDR3 protein. This sample has 75,000 to 100,000 distinct CDR3 sequences, with 13% to 15% found just once. The specimen was whole blood. The receptors come from an adult who was a healthcare worker with PCR-confirmed SARS-CoV-2 infection or an uninfected control (not recorded which). Both conserved end residues are part of each CDR3. A D gene is named only where the DNA matches it firmly. For some rows the clone size is stated as once, few or many, or as a class when expanded; others skip it.

d_call: -; j_call: TRBJ1-2; cdr3_length: 15; v_call: TRBV9; clone_size: few; cdr3_nt: TGTGCCAGCAGCGTAGACGGGCGGGGCCTCTATGGCTACACCTTC; cdr3_aa: CASSVDGRGLYGYTF
d_call: TRBD2; j_call: TRBJ2-3; cdr3_length: 20; v_call: TRBV4-1; clone_size: -; cdr3_nt: TGCGCCAGCAGCCAAGACCCTAGCGGGGAAGTATCCTCTGGCACAGATACGCAGTATTTT; cdr3_aa: CASSQDPSGEVSSGTDTQYF
d_call: -; j_call: TRBJ2-3; cdr3_length: 17; v_call: TRBV7-9; clone_size: -; cdr3_nt: TGTGCCAGCAGCTGGCCCTCCAAACGGGGAAGCACAGATACGCAGTATTTT; cdr3_aa: CASSWPSKRGSTDTQYF
d_call: -; j_call: TRBJ2-2; cdr3_length: 15; v_call: TRBV29-1; clone_size: -; cdr3_nt: TGCAGCGTTGATCTAGGGAACTTGAACACCGGGGAGCTGTTTTTT; cdr3_aa: CSVDLGNLNTGELFF
d_call: -; j_call: TRBJ1-1; cdr3_length: 16; v_call: TRBV27; clone_size: -; cdr3_nt: TGTGCCAGCAAATTTTGGGGAGGGGCGGCGGACACTGAAGCTTTCTTT; cdr3_aa: CASKFWGGAADTEAFF
d_call: -; j_call: TRBJ2-5; cdr3_length: 13; v_call: TRBV10-3; clone_size: -; cdr3_nt: TGTGCCATCAGTGACCCAGGCCAAGGGACCCAGTACTTC; cdr3_aa: CAISDPGQGTQYF
d_call: TRBD2; j_call: TRBJ2-1; cdr3_length: 18; v_call: TRBV5-1; clone_size: -; cdr3_nt: TGCGCCAGCAGCTTGGGACTAGCGGGTCCCCTGCCCTACAATGAGCAGTTCTTC; cdr3_aa: CASSLGLAGPLPYNEQFF
d_call: -; j_call: TRBJ2-1; cdr3_length: 13; v_call: TRBV7-3; clone_size: -; cdr3_nt: TGTGCCAGCAGCTTTAGGGGACTCCGTGAGCAGTTCTTC; cdr3_aa: CASSFRGLREQFF
d_call: -; j_call: TRBJ1-1; cdr3_length: 15; v_call: TRBV7-2; clone_size: -; cdr3_nt: TGTGCCAGCAGCCCGCTCACCGTCCGGGTCGGAGAGGCTTTCTTT; cdr3_aa: CASSPLTVRVGEAFF
d_call: -; j_call: TRBJ2-1; cdr3_length: 13; v_call: TRBV7-9; clone_size: few; cdr3_nt: TGTGCCAGCAGCTTAGATCCACAAAACGGGTGGATCTTC; cdr3_aa: CASSLDPQNGWIF
d_call: -; j_call: TRBJ2-3; cdr3_length: 12; v_call: TRBV7-3; clone_size: -; cdr3_nt: TGTGCCAGCAGCTCGGCCACAGATACGCAGTATTTT; cdr3_aa: CASSSATDTQYF
d_call: -; j_call: TRBJ1-6; cdr3_length: 13; v_call: TRBV19; clone_size: -; cdr3_nt: TGTGCCAGTAGTATAACACATAATTCACCCCTCCACTTT; cdr3_aa: CASSITHNSPLHF
d_call: TRBD1; j_call: TRBJ2-5; cdr3_length: 14; v_call: TRBV3-1; clone_size: -; cdr3_nt: TGTGCCAGCAGCCGGGACAGGATCCAAGAGACCCAGTACTTC; cdr3_aa: CASSRDRIQETQYF
d_call: -; j_call: TRBJ2-3; cdr3_length: 15; v_call: TRBV5-1; clone_size: -; cdr3_nt: TGCGCCAGCAGCTTGAGGGCAGCTGGGGCAGATACGCAGTATTTT; cdr3_aa: CASSLRAAGADTQYF
d_call: TRBD1; j_call: TRBJ1-2; cdr3_length: 14; v_call: TRBV11-2; clone_size: many; cdr3_nt: TGTGCCAGCAGCTCCTCTGACAGGGGGCGAGGCTACACCTTC; cdr3_aa: CASSSSDRGRGYTF
d_call: -; j_call: TRBJ1-1; cdr3_length: 13; v_call: TRBV12-5; clone_size: few; cdr3_nt: TGTGCTAGTGGTTTCCGGGACGGACGTGAAGCTTTCTTT; cdr3_aa: CASGFRDGREAFF
d_call: -; j_call: TRBJ1-5; cdr3_length: 14; v_call: TRBV7-9; clone_size: -; cdr3_nt: TGTGCCAGCAGCTCCCTAAACAGGGAGCAGCCCCAGCATTTT; cdr3_aa: CASSSLNREQPQHF
d_call: -; j_call: TRBJ2-3; cdr3_length: 12; v_call: TRBV18; clone_size: many; cdr3_nt: TGTGCCAGCTCACCAGCAGCAGATACGCAGTATTTT; cdr3_aa: CASSPAADTQYF
d_call: -; j_call: TRBJ1-6; cdr3_length: 14; v_call: TRBV30; clone_size: many; cdr3_nt: TGTGCGTCGCAGGGAGATATCCTGGATTCACCCCTCCACTTT; cdr3_aa: CASQGDILDSPLHF
d_call: -; j_call: TRBJ2-7; cdr3_length: 11; v_call: TRBV11-2; clone_size: -; cdr3_nt: TGTGCCAGCAGCTCGATCTACGAGCAGTACTTC; cdr3_aa: CASSSIYEQYF
d_call: -; j_call: TRBJ2-5; cdr3_length: 17; v_call: TRBV5-6; clone_size: few; cdr3_nt: TGTGCCAGCAGCAGAGAGGACAGCTCACCCGGCCAAGAGACCCAGTACTTC; cdr3_aa: CASSREDSSPGQETQYF
d_call: TRBD1; j_call: TRBJ1-5; cdr3_length: 17; v_call: TRBV6-6; clone_size: -; cdr3_nt: TGTGCCAGCAGTTACGGGACAGGGGCGGATAGCAATCAGCCCCAGCATTTT; cdr3_aa: CASSYGTGADSNQPQHF
d_call: -; j_call: TRBJ1-1; cdr3_length: 14; v_call: TRBV5-1; clone_size: -; cdr3_nt: TGCGCCAGCAGCTTCGGACAGCTGAACACTGAAGCTTTCTTT; cdr3_aa: CASSFGQLNTEAFF
d_call: -; j_call: TRBJ2-2; cdr3_length: 16; v_call: TRBV5-1; clone_size: few; cdr3_nt: TGCGCCAGCAGCGCCAAAGGGACGGGGTTGGCCGGGGAGCTGTTTTTT; cdr3_aa: CASSAKGTGLAGELFF
d_call: -; j_call: TRBJ1-2; cdr3_length: 11; v_call: TRBV12-3/TRBV12-4; clone_size: few; cdr3_nt: TGTGCCAGCAGTCGGGGCTCTGGCTACACCTTC; cdr3_aa: CASSRGSGYTF
d_call: TRBD1; j_call: TRBJ1-5; cdr3_length: 13; v_call: TRBV30; clone_size: -; cdr3_nt: TGTGCCTGGAGTGTGCAGGGGGATCAGCCCCAGCATTTT; cdr3_aa: CAWSVQGDQPQHF
d_call: TRBD1; j_call: TRBJ2-7; cdr3_length: 15; v_call: TRBV11-1; clone_size: -; cdr3_nt: TGTGCCAGCAGCCGCCGGGACAGGGGGCTCTACGAGCAGTACTTC; cdr3_aa: CASSRRDRGLYEQYF
d_call: TRBD2; j_call: TRBJ2-1; cdr3_length: 19; v_call: TRBV27; clone_size: few; cdr3_nt: TGTGCCAGCTCAAAATATCCCCCCGATATAGCGGGGGGGAACAATGAGCAGTTCTTC; cdr3_aa: CASSKYPPDIAGGNNEQFF
d_call: TRBD2; j_call: TRBJ2-3; cdr3_length: 15; v_call: TRBV6-2/TRBV6-3; clone_size: -; cdr3_nt: TGTGCCAGCAGCCGCCTAGCGGAGAGCACAGATACGCAGTATTTT; cdr3_aa: CASSRLAESTDTQYF
d_call: -; j_call: TRBJ2-2; cdr3_length: 13; v_call: TRBV20-1; clone_size: many; cdr3_nt: TGCAGTGCTAGCCTAACGAACACCGGGGAGCTGTTTTTT; cdr3_aa: CSASLTNTGELFF
d_call: -; j_call: TRBJ1-1; cdr3_length: 15; v_call: TRBV5-8; clone_size: few; cdr3_nt: TGTGCCAGCAGCTTCTCCGGGACGCTGAACACTGAAGCTTTCTTT; cdr3_aa: CASSFSGTLNTEAFF
d_call: TRBD1; j_call: TRBJ2-4; cdr3_length: 16; v_call: TRBV2; clone_size: few; cdr3_nt: TGTGCCAGCAGTGAACGCCAGGGGGCGGGCGAAAACATTCAGTACTTC; cdr3_aa: CASSERQGAGENIQYF
d_call: TRBD1; j_call: TRBJ2-7; cdr3_length: 12; v_call: TRBV29-1; clone_size: -; cdr3_nt: TGCAGCGTTGGGGACAGGGCCTACGAGCAGTACTTC; cdr3_aa: CSVGDRAYEQYF